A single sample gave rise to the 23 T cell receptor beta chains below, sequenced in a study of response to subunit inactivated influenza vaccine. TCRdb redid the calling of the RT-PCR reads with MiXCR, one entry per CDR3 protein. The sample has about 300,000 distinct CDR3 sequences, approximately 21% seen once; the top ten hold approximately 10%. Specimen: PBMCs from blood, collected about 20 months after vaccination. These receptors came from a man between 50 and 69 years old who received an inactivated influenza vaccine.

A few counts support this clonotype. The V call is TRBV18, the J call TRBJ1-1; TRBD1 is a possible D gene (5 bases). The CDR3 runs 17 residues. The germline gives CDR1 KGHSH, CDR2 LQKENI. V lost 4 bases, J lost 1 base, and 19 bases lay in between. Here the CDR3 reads CASSLRAGERSNTEAFF. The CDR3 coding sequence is TGTGCCAGCTCACTCAGGGCGGGGGAACGATCGAACACTGAAGCTTTCTTT. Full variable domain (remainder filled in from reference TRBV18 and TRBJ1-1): NAGVMQNPRHLVRRRGQEARLRCSPMKGHSHVYWYRQLPEEGLKFMVYLQKENIIDESGMPKERFSAEFPKEGPSILRIQQVVRGDSAAYFCASSLRAGERSNTEAFFGQGTRLTVV.

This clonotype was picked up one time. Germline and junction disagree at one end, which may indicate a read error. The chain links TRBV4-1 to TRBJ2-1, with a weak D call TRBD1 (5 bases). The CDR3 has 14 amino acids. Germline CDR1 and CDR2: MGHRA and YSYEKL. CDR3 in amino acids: CASSPSQGVNQQFF. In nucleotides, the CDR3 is TGCGCCAGCAGCCCTTCTCAGGGTGTCAATCAGCAGTTCTTC.

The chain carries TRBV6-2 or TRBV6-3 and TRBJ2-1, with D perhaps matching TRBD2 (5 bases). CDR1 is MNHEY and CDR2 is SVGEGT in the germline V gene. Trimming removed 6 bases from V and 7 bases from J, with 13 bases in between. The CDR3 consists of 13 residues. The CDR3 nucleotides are TGTGCCAGCAGCTCTAGCCTAGGGAATGAGCAGTTCTTC. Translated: CASSSSLGNEQFF.

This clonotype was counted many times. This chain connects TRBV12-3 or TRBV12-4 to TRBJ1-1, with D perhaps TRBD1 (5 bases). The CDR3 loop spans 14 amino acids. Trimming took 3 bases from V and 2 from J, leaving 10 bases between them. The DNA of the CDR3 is TGTGCCAGCAGTTTGGGGCAGCCAAACACTGAAGCTTTCTTT. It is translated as CASSLGQPNTEAFF.

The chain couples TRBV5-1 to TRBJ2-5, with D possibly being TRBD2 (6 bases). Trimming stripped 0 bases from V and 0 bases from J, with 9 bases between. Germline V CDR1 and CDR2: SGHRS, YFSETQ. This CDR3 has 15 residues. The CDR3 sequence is CASSLGRDYQETQYF. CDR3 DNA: TGCGCCAGCAGCTTGGGCCGGGACTACCAAGAGACCCAGTACTTC.

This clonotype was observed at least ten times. This CDR3 is CAISGPGTANTGELFF. In DNA, the CDR3 is TGTGCCATCAGTGGACCCGGGACGGCCAACACCGGGGAGCTGTTTTTT. The chain joins TRBV10-3 to TRBJ2-2, with D possibly called TRBD1 or TRBD2 (5 bases each). The germline V and J ends were trimmed by 4 bases and 2 bases, with 14 bases remaining between them. The CDR3 sequence is 16 residues long. From germline, CDR1 is ENHRY and CDR2 SYGVKD.

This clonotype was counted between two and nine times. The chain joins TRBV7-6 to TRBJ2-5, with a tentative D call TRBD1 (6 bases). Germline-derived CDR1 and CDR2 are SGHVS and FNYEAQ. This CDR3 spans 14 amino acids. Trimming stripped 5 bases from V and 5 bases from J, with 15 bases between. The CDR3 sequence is CASSQSWGRETQYF. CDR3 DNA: TGTGCCAGCAGCCAAAGTTGGGGGCGGGAGACCCAGTACTTC. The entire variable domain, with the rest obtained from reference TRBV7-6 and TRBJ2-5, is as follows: GAGVSQSPRYKVTKRGQDVALRCDPISGHVSLYWYRQALGQGPEFLTYFNYEAQQDKSGLPNDRFSAERPEGSISTLTIQRTEQRDSAMYRCASSQSWGRETQYFGPGTRLLVL.

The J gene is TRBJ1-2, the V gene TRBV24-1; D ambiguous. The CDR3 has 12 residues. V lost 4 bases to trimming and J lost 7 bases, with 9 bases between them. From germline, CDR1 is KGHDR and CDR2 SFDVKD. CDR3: CATSDTLVGYTF. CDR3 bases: TGTGCCACCAGTGACACCCTAGTTGGCTACACCTTC.

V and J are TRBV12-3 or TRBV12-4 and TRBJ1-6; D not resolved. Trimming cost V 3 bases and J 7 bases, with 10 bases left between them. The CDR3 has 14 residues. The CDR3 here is CASSLGVYNSPLHF. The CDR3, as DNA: TGTGCCAGCAGTTTGGGAGTCTACAATTCACCCCTCCACTTT.

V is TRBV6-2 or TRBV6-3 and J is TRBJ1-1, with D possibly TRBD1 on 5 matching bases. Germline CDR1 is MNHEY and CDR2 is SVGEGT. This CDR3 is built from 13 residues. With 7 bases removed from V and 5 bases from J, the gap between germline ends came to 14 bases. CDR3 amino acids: CASTKGQRTEAFF. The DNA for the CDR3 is TGTGCCAGCACCAAGGGGCAAAGGACTGAAGCTTTCTTT.

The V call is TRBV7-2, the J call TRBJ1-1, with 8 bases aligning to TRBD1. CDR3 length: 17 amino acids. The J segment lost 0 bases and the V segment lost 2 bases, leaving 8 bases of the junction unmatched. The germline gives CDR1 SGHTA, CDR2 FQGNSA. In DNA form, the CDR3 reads TGTGCCAGCAGCTTAAAACTAGGACAGGGCTTGAACACTGAAGCTTTCTTT. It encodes CASSLKLGQGLNTEAFF.

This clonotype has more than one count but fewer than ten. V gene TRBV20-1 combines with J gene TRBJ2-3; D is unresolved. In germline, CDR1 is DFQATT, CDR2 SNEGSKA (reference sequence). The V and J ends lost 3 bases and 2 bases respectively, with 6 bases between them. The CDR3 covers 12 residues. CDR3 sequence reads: CSARSYTDTQYF. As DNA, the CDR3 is TGCAGTGCTAGGTCCTACACAGATACGCAGTATTTT.

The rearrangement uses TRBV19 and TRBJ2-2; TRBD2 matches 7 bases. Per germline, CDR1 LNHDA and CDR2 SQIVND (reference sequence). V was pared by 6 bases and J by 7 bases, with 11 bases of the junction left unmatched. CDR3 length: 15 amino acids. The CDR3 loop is CASSYAGVGGGELFF. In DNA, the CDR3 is TGTGCCAGTAGCTACGCGGGAGTAGGAGGCGGGGAGCTGTTTTTT. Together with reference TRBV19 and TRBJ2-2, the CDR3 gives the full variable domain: DGGITQSPKYLFRKEGQNVTLSCEQNLNHDAMYWYRQDPGQGLRLIYYSQIVNDFQKGDIAEGYSVSREKKESFPLTVTSAQKNPTAFYLCASSYAGVGGGELFFGEGSRLTVL.

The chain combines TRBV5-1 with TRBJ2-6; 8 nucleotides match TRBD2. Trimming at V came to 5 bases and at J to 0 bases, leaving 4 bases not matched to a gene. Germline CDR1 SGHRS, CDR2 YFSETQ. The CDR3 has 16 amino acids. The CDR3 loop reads CASRLAAYSGANVLTF. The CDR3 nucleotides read TGCGCCAGCAGACTAGCGGCCTACTCTGGGGCCAACGTCCTGACTTTC.

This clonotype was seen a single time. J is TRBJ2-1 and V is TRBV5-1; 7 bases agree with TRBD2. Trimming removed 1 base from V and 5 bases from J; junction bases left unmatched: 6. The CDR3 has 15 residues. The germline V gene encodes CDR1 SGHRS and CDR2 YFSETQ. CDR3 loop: CASSLRLAENNEQFF. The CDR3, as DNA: TGCGCCAGCAGCTTGAGGCTAGCGGAAAACAATGAGCAGTTCTTC.

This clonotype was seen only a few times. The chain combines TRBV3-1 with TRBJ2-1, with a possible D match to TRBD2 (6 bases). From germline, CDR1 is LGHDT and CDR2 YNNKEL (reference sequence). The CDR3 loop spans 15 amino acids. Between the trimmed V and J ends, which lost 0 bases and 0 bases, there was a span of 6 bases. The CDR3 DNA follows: TGTGCCAGCAGCCAAGAGACTAGCTCCTACAATGAGCAGTTCTTC. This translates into CASSQETSSYNEQFF.

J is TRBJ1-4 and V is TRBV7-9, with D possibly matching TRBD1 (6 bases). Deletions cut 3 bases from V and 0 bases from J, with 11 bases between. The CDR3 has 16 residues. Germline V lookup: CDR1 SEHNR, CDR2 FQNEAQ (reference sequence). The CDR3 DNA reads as TGTGCCAGCAGCTTGGCGGACAGAACAACTAATGAAAAACTGTTTTTT. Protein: CASSLADRTTNEKLFF.

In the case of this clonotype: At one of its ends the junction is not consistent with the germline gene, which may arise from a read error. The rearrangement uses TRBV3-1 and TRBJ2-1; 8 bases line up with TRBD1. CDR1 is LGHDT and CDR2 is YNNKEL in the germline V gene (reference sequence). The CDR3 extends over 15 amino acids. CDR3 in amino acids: CASSQLTGAYNERFF. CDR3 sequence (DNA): TGTGCCAGCAGCCAGCTGACAGGGGCATACAATGAGCGGTTCTTC.

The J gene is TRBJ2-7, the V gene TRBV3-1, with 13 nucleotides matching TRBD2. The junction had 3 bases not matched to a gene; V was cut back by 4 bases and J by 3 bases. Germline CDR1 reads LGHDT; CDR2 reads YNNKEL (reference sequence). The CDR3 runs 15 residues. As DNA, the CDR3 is TGTGCCAGCAGCCTCGGACTAGCGGGAGTCTACGAGCAGTACTTC. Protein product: CASSLGLAGVYEQYF.

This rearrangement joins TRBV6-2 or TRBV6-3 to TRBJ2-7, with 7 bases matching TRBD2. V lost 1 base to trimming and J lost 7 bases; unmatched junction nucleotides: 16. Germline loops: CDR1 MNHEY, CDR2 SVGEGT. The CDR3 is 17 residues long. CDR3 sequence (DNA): TGTGCCAGCAGTTACTTGCAACGTCGAGCGGGGACGATGGAGCAGTACTTC. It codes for CASSYLQRRAGTMEQYF.

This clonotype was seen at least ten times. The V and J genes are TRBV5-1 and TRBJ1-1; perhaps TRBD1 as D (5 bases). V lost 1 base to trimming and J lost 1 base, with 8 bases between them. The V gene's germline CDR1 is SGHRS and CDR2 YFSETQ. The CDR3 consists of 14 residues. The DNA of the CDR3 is TGCGCCAGCAGCTTGAGACAGACGAACACTGAAGCTTTCTTT. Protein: CASSLRQTNTEAFF. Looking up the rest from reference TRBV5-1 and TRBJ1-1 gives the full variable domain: KAGVTQTPRYLIKTRGQQVTLSCSPISGHRSVSWYQQTPGQGLQFLFEYFSETQRNKGNFPGRFSGRQFSNSRSEMNVSTLELGDSALYLCASSLRQTNTEAFFGQGTRLTVV.

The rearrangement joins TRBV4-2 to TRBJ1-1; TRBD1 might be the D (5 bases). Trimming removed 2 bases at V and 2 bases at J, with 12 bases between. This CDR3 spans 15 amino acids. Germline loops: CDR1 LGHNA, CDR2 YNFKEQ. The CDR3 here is CASSQSPTVNTEAFF. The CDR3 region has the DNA TGTGCCAGCAGCCAATCCCCGACAGTTAACACTGAAGCTTTCTTT.

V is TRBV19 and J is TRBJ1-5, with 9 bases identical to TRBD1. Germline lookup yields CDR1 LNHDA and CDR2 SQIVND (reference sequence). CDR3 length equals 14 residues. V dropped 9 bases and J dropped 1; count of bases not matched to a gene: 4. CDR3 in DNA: TGTGCCAGCAGGACAGGGGTAAGCAATCAGCCCCAGCATTTT. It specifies CASRTGVSNQPQHF.